These 4 T cell receptor beta chains were sequenced from one sample in a study of blood T cells in healthy people across ages. Together with a sample-barcoded 5' primer, a J-beta primer mix was included in a second PCR lasting about 6 to 11 cycles. TCRdb re-analysed the 5' RACE reads in MiXCR, keeping a single row per CDR3 protein. The table lists some 1.8 million distinct CDR3 sequences, approximately 40% of them singletons. The sequencing sample was made of blood. The receptors were gathered from a human donor in good health.

V usage is TRBV18 and J usage is TRBJ1-4; 8 bases match TRBD1. The CDR3 totals 15 residues. V shed 0 bases and J 7 bases; nucleotides not matched to a gene: 4. CDR1 is KGHSH and CDR2 is LQKENI in the germline V gene. This CDR3 reads CASSPPRTGSEKLFF. The CDR3 DNA reads as TGTGCCAGCTCACCACCGCGGACAGGGTCTGAAAAACTGTTTTTT.

The CDR3 spells CASSQGWVYGYTF. The CDR3 nucleotides are TGTGCCAGCAGCCAAGGTTGGGTCTATGGCTACACCTTC. The chain is built from TRBV12-3 or TRBV12-4 and TRBJ1-2; D call uncertain. V was clipped by 6 bases and J by 4 bases, with 12 bases between them. The CDR3 consists of 13 residues.

This clonotype was counted only a few times. CDR3 sequence (DNA): TGTGCCAGCAGCCAAACCATCGGGACAGGGGGCGAGCAGTACTTC. Translation gives CASSQTIGTGGEQYF. The rearrangement uses TRBV4-2 and TRBJ2-5; 11 bases fit TRBD1. Gene TRBJ2-7 matches the end of the DNA better, so the J call may be wrong. Per the germline V gene, CDR1 is LGHNA and CDR2 is YNFKEQ. The CDR3 has 15 residues.

The V gene is TRBV27, the J gene TRBJ1-2; TRBD1 matches at 7 bases. CDR3 size: 15 residues. Germline V gives CDR1 MNHEY, CDR2 SMNVEV (reference sequence). The J segment lost 0 bases and the V segment lost 4 bases, leaving 5 bases of the junction unmatched. The CDR3 DNA follows: TGTGCCAGCAGTTCAACCGGGACAGCTAACTATGGCTACACCTTC. Translation: CASSSTGTANYGYTF.